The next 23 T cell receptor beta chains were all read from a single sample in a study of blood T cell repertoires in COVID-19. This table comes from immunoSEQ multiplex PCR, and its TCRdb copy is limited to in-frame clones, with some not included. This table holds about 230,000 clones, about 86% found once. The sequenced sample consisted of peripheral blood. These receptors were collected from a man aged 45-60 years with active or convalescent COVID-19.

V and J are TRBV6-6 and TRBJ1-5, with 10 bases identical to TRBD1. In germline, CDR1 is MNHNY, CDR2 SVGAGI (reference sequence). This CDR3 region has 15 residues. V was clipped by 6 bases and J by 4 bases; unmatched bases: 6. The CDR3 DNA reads TGTGCCAGCAGGCGGACGGGACAGGGGAATCAGCCCCAGCATTTT. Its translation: CASRRTGQGNQPQHF.

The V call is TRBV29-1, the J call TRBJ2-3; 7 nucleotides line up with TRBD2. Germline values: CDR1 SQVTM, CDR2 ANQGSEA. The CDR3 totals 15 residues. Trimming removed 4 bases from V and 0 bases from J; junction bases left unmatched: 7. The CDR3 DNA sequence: TGCAGCGTTGTCACTTGGGACTATAGCACAGATACGCAGTATTTT. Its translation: CSVVTWDYSTDTQYF.

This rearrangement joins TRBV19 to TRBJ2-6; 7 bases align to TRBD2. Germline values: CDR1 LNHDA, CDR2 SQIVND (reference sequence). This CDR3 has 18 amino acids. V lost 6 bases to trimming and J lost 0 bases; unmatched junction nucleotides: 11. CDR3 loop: CASRSTSSMSSGANVLTF. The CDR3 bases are TGTGCCAGTAGATCGACTAGCTCCATGAGCTCTGGGGCCAACGTCCTGACTTTC.

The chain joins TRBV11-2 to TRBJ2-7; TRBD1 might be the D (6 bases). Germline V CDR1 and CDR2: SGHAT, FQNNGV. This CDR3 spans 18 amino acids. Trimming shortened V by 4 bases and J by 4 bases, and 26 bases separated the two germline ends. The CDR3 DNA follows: TGTGCCAGCAGCTGGCCGGTCGTTTCGGGACAAAAGGGTTACGAGCAGTACTTC. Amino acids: CASSWPVVSGQKGYEQYF.

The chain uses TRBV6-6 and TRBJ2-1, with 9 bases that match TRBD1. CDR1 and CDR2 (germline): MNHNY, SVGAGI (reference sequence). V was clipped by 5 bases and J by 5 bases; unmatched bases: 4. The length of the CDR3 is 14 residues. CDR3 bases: TGTGCCAGCAGTGGGGGACAGGGAAACAATGAGCAGTTCTTC. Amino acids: CASSGGQGNNEQFF.

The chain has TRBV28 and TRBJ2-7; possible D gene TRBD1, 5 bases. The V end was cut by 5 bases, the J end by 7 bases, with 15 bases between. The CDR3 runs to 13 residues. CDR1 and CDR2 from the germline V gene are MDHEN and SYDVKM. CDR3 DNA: TGTGCCAGCAGTCCCCCAGGGCTGGGGGAGCAGTACTTC. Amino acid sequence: CASSPPGLGEQYF.

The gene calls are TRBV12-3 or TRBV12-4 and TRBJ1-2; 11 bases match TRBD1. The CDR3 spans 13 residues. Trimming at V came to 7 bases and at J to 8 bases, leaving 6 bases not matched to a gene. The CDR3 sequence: CASTRTGGGGYTF. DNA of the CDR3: TGTGCCAGCACTAGGACAGGGGGCGGGGGCTACACCTTC.

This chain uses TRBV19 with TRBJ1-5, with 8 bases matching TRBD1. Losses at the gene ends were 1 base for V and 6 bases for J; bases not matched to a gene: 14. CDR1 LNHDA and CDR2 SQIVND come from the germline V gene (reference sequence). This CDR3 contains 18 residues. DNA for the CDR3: TGTGCCAGTAGTATAGTCCGAGGATCAGGGGGCAGGGGTCAGCCCCAGCATTTT. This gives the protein CASSIVRGSGGRGQPQHF.

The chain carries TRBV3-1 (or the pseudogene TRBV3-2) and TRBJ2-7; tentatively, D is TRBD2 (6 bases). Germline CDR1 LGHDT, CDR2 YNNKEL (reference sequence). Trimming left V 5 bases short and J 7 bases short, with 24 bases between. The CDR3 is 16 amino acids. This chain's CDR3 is CASSFSRTTYMGEQYF. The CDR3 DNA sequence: TGTGCCAGCAGCTTCAGCCGGACTACCTACATGGGAGAGCAGTACTTC.

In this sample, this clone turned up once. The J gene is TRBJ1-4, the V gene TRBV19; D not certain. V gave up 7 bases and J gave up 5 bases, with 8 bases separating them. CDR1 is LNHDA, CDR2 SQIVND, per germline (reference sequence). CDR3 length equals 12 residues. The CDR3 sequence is CASTRLNEKLFF. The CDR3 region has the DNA TGTGCCAGTACCCGACTCAATGAAAAACTGTTTTTT.

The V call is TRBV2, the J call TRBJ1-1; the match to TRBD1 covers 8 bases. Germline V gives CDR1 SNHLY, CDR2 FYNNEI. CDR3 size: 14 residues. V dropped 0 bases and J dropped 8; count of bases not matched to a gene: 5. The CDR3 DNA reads TGTGCCAGCAGTGAAGCGTACAGGGGGAAGGAAGCTTTCTTT. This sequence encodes CASSEAYRGKEAFF. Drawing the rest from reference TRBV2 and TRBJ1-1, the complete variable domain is EPEVTQTPSHQVTQMGQEVILRCVPISNHLYFYWYRQILGQKVEFLVSFYNNEISEKSEIFDDQFSVERPDGSNFTLKIRSTKLEDSAMYFCASSEAYRGKEAFFGQGTRLTVV.

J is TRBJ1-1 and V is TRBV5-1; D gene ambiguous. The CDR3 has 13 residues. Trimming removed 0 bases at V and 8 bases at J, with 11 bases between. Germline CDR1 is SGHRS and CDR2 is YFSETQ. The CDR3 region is CASSLEGGEEAFF. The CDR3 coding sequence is TGCGCCAGCAGCTTGGAGGGCGGGGAGGAAGCTTTCTTT.

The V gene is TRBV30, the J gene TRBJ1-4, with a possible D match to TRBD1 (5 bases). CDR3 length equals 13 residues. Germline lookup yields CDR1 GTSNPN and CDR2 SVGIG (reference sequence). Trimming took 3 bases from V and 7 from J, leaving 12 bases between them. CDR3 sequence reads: CAWRLSGFEKLFF. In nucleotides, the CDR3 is TGTGCCTGGAGGTTGTCAGGGTTTGAAAAACTGTTTTTT.

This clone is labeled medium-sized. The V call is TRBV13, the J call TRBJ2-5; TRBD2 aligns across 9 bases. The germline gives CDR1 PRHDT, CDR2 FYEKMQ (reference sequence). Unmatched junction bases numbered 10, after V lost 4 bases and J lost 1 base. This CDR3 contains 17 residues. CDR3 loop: CASSSVERGAFQETQYF. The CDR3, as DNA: TGTGCCAGCAGCTCTGTCGAGCGGGGGGCCTTCCAAGAGACCCAGTACTTC.

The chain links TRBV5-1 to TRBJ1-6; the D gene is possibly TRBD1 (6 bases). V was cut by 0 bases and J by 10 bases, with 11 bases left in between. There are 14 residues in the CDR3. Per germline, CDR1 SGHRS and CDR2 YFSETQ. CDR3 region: CASSLDRADSPLHF. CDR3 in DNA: TGCGCCAGCAGCTTGGACAGGGCCGACTCACCCCTCCACTTT.

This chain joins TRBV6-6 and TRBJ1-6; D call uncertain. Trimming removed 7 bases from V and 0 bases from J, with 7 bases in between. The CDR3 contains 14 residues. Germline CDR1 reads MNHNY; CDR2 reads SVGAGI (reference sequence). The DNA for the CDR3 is TGTGCCAGCACAGGCAGCTCCTATAATTCACCCCTCCACTTT. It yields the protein CASTGSSYNSPLHF.

CDR3 in amino acids: CASSRDRGQREQYF. The CDR3 DNA reads TGTGCCAGCAGCCGGGACAGGGGGCAGCGCGAGCAGTACTTC. The genes are TRBV6-5 and TRBJ2-7; 12 bases line up with TRBD1. The junction had 6 bases not matched to a gene; V was cut back by 6 bases and J by 6 bases. This CDR3 spans 14 amino acids. Germline V gene data show CDR1 as MNHEY and CDR2 as SVGAGI.

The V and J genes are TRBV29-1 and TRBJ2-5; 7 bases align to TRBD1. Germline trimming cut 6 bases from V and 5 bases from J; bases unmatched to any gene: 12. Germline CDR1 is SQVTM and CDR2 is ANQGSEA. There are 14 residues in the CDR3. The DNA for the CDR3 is TGCAGCGTCACGATTACAGGGGTCCTGGAGACCCAGTACTTC. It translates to CSVTITGVLETQYF.

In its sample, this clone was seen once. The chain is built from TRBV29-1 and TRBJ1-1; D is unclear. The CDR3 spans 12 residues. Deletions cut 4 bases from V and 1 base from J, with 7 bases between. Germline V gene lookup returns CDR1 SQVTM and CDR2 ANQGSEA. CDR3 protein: CSVASWNTEAFF. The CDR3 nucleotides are TGCAGCGTTGCGTCCTGGAACACTGAAGCTTTCTTT.

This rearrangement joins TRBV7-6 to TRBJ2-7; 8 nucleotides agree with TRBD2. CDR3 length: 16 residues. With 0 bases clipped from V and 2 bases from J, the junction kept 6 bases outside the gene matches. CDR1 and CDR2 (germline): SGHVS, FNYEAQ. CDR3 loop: CASSLALSGGPYEQYF. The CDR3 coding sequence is TGTGCCAGCAGCTTAGCGCTAAGCGGGGGACCCTACGAGCAGTACTTC.

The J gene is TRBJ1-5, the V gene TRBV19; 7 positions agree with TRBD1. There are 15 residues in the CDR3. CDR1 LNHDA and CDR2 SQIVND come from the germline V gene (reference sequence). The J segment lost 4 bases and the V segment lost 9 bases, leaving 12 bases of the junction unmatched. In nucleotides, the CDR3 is TGTGCCAGCAAATCCCGGGACAGACAAAATCAGCCCCAGCATTTT. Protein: CASKSRDRQNQPQHF.

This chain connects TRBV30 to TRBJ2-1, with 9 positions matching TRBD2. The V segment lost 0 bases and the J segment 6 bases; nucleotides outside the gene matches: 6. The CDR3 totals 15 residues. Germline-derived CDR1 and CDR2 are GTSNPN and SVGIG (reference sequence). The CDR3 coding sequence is TGTGCCTGGAGTGTAGGTCTAGCGGGGCGCAATGAGCAGTTCTTC. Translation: CAWSVGLAGRNEQFF.

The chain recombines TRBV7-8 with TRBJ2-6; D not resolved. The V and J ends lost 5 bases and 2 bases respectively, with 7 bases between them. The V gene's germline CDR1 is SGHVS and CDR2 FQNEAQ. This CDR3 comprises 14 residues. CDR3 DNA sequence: TGTGCCAGCAGCACGGGTCCTGGGGCCAACGTCCTGACTTTC. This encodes CASSTGPGANVLTF.